This TCR beta chain was captured by sequencing in a study of blood T cell repertoires in COVID-19. At the level of the study: The United States, Italy and Spain were the sources of the acute and convalescent COVID-19 samples. The cDNA or gDNA used as material had been derived from T cells, B-cell-depleted T cells, or PBMCs.

Source study methods: Using reference gene primer amplification, nucleated cell counts were estimated. TCRdb's copy holds only in-frame clones and misses some; the assay was immunoSEQ multiplex PCR. The DNA gave D and trimming, while V, J and clone size come from that table. The sample lists over 250,000 clones, just over 90% seen once, with approximately 2% in the top ten. Those enrolled in Seattle joined during active infection and were followed longitudinally afterward. CDR3 size: 14 residues. CDR1 is SGHNT, CDR2 YYREEE, per germline (reference sequence). The V segment lost 4 bases and the J segment 3 bases; nucleotides outside the gene matches: 3.

The sequence came from a woman under 40 with COVID-19, enrolled during active disease. Sequences were obtained from peripheral blood. The V and J genes are TRBV5-4 and TRBJ2-5, with 10 bases lining up with TRBD2. The CDR3: CASSRGLAEETQYF. DNA of the CDR3: TGTGCCAGCAGCCGTGGACTAGCGGAAGAGACCCAGTACTTC. Drawing the rest from reference TRBV5-4 and TRBJ2-5, the complete variable domain is ETGVTQSPTHLIKTRGQQVTLRCSSQSGHNTVSWYQQALGQGPQFIFQYYREEENGRGNFPPRFSGLQFPNYSSELNVNALELDDSALYLCASSRGLAEETQYFGPGTRLLVL.